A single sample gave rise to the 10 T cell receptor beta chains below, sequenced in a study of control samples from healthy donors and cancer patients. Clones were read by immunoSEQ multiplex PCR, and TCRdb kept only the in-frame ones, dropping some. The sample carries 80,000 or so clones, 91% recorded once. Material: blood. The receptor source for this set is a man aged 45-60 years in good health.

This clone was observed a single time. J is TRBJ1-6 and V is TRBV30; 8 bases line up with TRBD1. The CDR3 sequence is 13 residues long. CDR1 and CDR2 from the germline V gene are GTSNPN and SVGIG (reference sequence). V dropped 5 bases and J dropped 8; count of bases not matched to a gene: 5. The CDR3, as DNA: TGTGCCTGGGGGACAGGCGGACATTCACCCCTCCACTTT. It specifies CAWGTGGHSPLHF.

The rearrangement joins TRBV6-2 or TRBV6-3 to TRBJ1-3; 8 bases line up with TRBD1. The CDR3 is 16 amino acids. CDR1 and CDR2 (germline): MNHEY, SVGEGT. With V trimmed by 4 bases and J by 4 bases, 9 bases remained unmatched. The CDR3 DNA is TGTGCCAGCAGTTCCTACCGGGACAGGATCGGAAACACCATATATTTT. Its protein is CASSSYRDRIGNTIYF.

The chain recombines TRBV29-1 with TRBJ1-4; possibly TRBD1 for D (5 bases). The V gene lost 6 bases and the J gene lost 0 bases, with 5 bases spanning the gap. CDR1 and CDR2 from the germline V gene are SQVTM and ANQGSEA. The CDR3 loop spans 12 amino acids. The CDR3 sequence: CSVTATNEKLFF. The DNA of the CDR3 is TGCAGCGTGACAGCAACTAATGAAAAACTGTTTTTT.

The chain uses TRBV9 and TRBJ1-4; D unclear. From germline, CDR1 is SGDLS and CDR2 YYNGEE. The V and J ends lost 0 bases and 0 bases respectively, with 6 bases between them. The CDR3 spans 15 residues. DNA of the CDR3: TGTGCCAGCAGCGTAGGGGCATCAACTAATGAAAAACTGTTTTTT. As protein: CASSVGASTNEKLFF.

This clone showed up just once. The CDR3 DNA reads TGCGCCAGCAGTTATCAGGGAATGAACACTGAAGCTTTCTTT. Its protein product is CASSYQGMNTEAFF. The V gene is TRBV5-1, the J gene TRBJ1-1, with a weak D call TRBD1 (5 bases). Germline V lookup: CDR1 SGHRS, CDR2 YFSETQ. V was trimmed by 5 bases and J by 0 bases, leaving 11 bases between them. This CDR3 is built from 14 residues.

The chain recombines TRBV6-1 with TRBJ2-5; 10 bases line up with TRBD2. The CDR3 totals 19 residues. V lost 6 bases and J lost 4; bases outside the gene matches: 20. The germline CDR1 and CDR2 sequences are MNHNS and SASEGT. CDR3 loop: CASSENNLSKRGGRETQYF. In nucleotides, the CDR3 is TGTGCCAGCAGCGAAAATAACCTTTCGAAGCGGGGGGGCCGAGAGACCCAGTACTTC.

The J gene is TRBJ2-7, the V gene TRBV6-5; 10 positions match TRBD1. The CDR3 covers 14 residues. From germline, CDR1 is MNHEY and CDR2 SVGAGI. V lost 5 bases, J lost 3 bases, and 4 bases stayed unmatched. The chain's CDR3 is CASSRGQGLYEQYF. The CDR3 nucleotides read TGTGCCAGCAGTAGGGGACAGGGGCTCTACGAGCAGTACTTC.

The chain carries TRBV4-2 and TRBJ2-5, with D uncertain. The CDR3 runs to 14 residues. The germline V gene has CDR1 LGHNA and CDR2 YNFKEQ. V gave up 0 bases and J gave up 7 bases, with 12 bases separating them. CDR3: CASSQEGDTGTQYF. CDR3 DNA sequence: TGTGCCAGCAGCCAAGAAGGAGACACGGGGACCCAGTACTTC.

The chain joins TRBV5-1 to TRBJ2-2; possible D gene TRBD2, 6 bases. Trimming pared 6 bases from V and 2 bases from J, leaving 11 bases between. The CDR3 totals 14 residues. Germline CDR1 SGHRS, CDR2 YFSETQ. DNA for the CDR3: TGCGCCAGCAAGGACTACGGTAACACCGGGGAGCTGTTTTTT. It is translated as CASKDYGNTGELFF.

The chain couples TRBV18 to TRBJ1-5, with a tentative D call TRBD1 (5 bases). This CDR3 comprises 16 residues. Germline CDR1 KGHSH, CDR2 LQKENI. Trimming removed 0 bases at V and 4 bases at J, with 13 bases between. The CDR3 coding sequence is TGTGCCAGCTCACCACCCCCCGGGACTGGGAATCAGCCCCAGCATTTT. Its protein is CASSPPPGTGNQPQHF.